The 6 T cell receptor beta chains below were found in one sample sequenced in a study of T cell repertoires and leukemia-associated antigens. TCRdb re-called the 5' RACE reads with MiXCR, one entry per CDR3 protein. The data hold some 13,000 distinct CDR3 sequences, with about 40% observed a single time. These receptors' antigens are unknown. Sample: CD3+ T cells sorted from blood and cultured. These receptors were collected from a female donor in good health.

A note on this clonotype: A read error may produce the germline difference seen at one junction end. The CDR3 sequence is CASSSLGNEQFF. CDR3 bases: TGCGCCAGCAGTTCTCTAGGAAATGAGCAGTTCTTC. The chain has TRBV27 and TRBJ2-1; no firm D call. The germline V gene encodes CDR1 MNHEY and CDR2 SMNVEV (reference sequence). This CDR3 spans 12 amino acids.

This clonotype was detected a few times. The J gene is TRBJ2-2, the V gene TRBV5-1; 9 nucleotides match TRBD1. The CDR3 extends over 18 amino acids. V lost 2 bases, J lost 4 bases, and 12 bases stayed unmatched. The germline V gene has CDR1 SGHRS and CDR2 YFSETQ. CDR3 sequence reads: CASSLEHPGQGFTGELFF. The DNA for the CDR3 is TGCGCCAGCAGCTTAGAACACCCGGGACAGGGATTCACCGGGGAGCTGTTTTTT.

Judged by abundance, this clonotype is medium-sized. The chain links TRBV6-4 to TRBJ2-1, with 8 bases lining up with TRBD2. Germline CDR1 reads MRHNA; CDR2 reads SNTAGT. The CDR3 is 13 residues long. Trimming removed 5 bases from V and 6 bases from J; junction bases left unmatched: 3. The DNA of the CDR3 is TGTGCCAGCAGTCCCGGGACTAGCAATGAGCAGTTCTTC. Its protein is CASSPGTSNEQFF.

Concerning this clonotype itself: Being one base from a much bigger clone, this may be a read error. The chain is built from TRBV7-3 and TRBJ2-3; D not certain. From germline, CDR1 is SGHTA and CDR2 FQGTGA. The CDR3 length is 16 residues. The CDR3 is CVSSLGVNTETDTQYF. CDR3 nucleotide sequence: TGTGTCAGCAGCTTAGGAGTTAATACGGAGACAGATACGCAGTATTTT.

This clonotype is deemed medium-sized. The V and J genes are TRBV7-9 and TRBJ2-1; 8 positions agree with TRBD2. V trimming: 5 bases; J trimming: 9 bases; junction bases outside the gene matches: 12. This CDR3 region has 15 residues. Germline-derived CDR1 and CDR2 are SEHNR and FQNEAQ (reference sequence). CDR3 nucleotide sequence: TGTGCCAGCAGCCTCATTCAGCGGGGGTCTCTTGAGCAGTTCTTC. Amino acid sequence: CASSLIQRGSLEQFF.

This clonotype is judged medium-sized. This chain uses TRBV5-1 with TRBJ2-3; 8 bases fit TRBD1. The CDR3 has 14 residues. The J segment lost 4 bases and the V segment lost 4 bases, leaving 5 bases of the junction unmatched. CDR1 and CDR2 (germline): SGHRS, YFSETQ. The CDR3 reads CASSGQGGADTQYF. The CDR3 DNA sequence: TGCGCCAGCAGCGGACAGGGTGGGGCAGATACGCAGTATTTT.